Following are 28 T cell receptor beta chains from one sample sequenced in a study of tumor and adjacent non-tumor tissue in lung cancer. A modified ARM-PCR protocol with three rounds of nested PCR amplified TCRbeta. TCRdb redid the calling of the multiplex PCR reads with MiXCR, one entry per CDR3 protein. The sample has over 100,000 distinct CDR3 sequences; roughly 80% are singletons. The template was RNA from unsorted bulk tissue. What was sequenced was lung tumor tissue. These receptors were collected from a woman aged 60-70 years with non-small cell lung cancer.

A single count supports this clonotype. One base away lies a much larger clone, so this may be a sequencing read error. This chain links TRBV20-1 with TRBJ2-1, with 9 bases aligning to TRBD1. The CDR3 runs 15 residues. Germline lookup yields CDR1 DFQATT and CDR2 SNEGSKA (reference sequence). The CDR3, as DNA: TGCAGTGCCCCAGGCCCGGGACAGGGTGCCAATAAGCAGTTCTTC. Residues: CSAPGPGQGANKQFF.

On this clonotype itself: As the CDR3 is not closed by the conserved phenylalanine or tryptophan, this likely results from a read error. The DNA is omitted, as the CDR3 cannot be located on it reliably, and the CDR3 follows TCRdb's listing. The V gene is TRBV6-5, the J gene TRBJ1-5. CDR1 and CDR2 (germline): MNHEY, SVGAGI. The CDR3 comprises 13 residues, both ends counted. Here the CDR3 reads CASSYAMGQPQHY.

Points on this clonotype: The junction departs from germline at one end; a sequencing error may be responsible. The CDR3 is CASSPQGPLYGYIF. The CDR3 DNA follows: TGTGCAAGCAGCCCACAGGGCCCGCTCTATGGCTACATCTTC. The chain links TRBV11-1 to TRBJ1-2; possibly TRBD1 for D (6 bases). CDR3 size: 14 residues. CDR1 is SGHAT, CDR2 FQDESV, per germline (reference sequence).

In the case of this clonotype: A junction boundary mismatches the germline segment, possibly from a read error. This sequence joins TRBV28 and TRBJ1-5, with D possibly being TRBD1 (6 bases). Germline values: CDR1 MDHEN, CDR2 SYDVKM. The CDR3 spans 14 residues. The CDR3 DNA reads TGTGTCAGCAGTTTAGGACAGCTTACCCAGCCCCAACATTTT. This encodes CVSSLGQLTQPQHF.

This clonotype appeared once. Since a much larger clone is just one base distant, this may be a read error. The chain has TRBV20-1 and TRBJ1-5, with 7 bases aligning to TRBD1. This CDR3 contains 16 residues. The germline V gene encodes CDR1 DFQATT and CDR2 SNEGSKA (reference sequence). V lost 4 bases, J lost 5 bases, and 14 bases stayed unmatched. The CDR3 DNA follows: TGCAGTGCTAACAACTCTCGGGGACAGCAAGATCAGCCCCAGCATTTT. As protein: CSANNSRGQQDQPQHF.

Concerning this clonotype itself: This may stem from a read error, because a much larger clone lies one nucleotide away. The chain recombines TRBV4-3 with TRBJ2-4; D is perhaps TRBD1 or TRBD2 (6 bases each). CDR3 length equals 17 residues. Germline V CDR1 and CDR2: LGHNA, YSLEER. CDR3 region: CVSSPRWRGAGLNIQYF. Written as DNA, the CDR3 is TGCGTCAGCAGCCCCCGATGGAGGGGGGCGGGGTTAAACATTCAGTACTTC.

A remark on this clonotype: The junction departs from germline at one end; a sequencing error may be responsible. The chain has TRBV4-3 and TRBJ2-5, with D maybe TRBD2 (6 bases). CDR3 length: 17 amino acids. Germline values: CDR1 LGHNA, CDR2 YSLEER. The CDR3 coding sequence is TGCGCCAGCAGCCAAGATGGGAGGCGGGGTAAACAAGAGACCCAGAACTTC. It codes for CASSQDGRRGKQETQNF.

As for this clonotype: At one of its ends the junction is not consistent with the germline gene, which may arise from a read error. The chain combines TRBV6-2 or TRBV6-3 with TRBJ2-7; D possibly corresponds to TRBD1 (5 bases). There are 13 residues in the CDR3. The germline V gene has CDR1 MNHEY and CDR2 SVGEGT. In DNA form, the CDR3 reads TGTGTCAGCAGTGACAGACACCTTTACGAGCACTACTTC. Translated: CVSSDRHLYEHYF.

The V call is TRBV4-3, the J call TRBJ1-4; maybe TRBD1 (5 bases). The CDR3 spans 15 residues. The V gene's germline CDR1 is LGHNA and CDR2 YSLEER. The germline V and J ends were trimmed by 4 bases and 5 bases, with 14 bases remaining between them. The CDR3 here is CASSLTGTVNEKLFF. In DNA form, the CDR3 reads TGCGCCAGCAGCCTGACCGGGACGGTAAATGAAAAACTGTTTTTT.

Comment on this clonotype: The CDR3 does not end in the conserved phenylalanine or tryptophan, so this is likely a read error. The V gene is TRBV20-1, the J gene TRBJ1-5; D not certain. Germline CDR1 DFQATT, CDR2 SNEGSKA (reference sequence). The CDR3 length is 13 residues. This chain's CDR3 is CSAQPDDDQPQHL. As DNA, the CDR3 is TGCAGTGCTCAGCCCGATGACGATCAGCCTCAGCATCTT.

With regard to this clonotype: The conserved phenylalanine or tryptophan is not found at the CDR3 terminus, so this likely reflects a read error. No DNA is shown, since the ends of the CDR3 on it are uncertain; the CDR3 is the one TCRdb lists. The chain has TRBV6-2 or TRBV6-3 and TRBJ1-1; the tabulated D call, TRBD1, remains unverified against the DNA. Germline CDR1 reads MNHEY; CDR2 reads SVGEGT. The CDR3 adds up to 14 amino acids, both ends counted. CDR3 sequence: CASSYPTGNTEAFL.

This clonotype was counted once. It may be a read error: a sequence one base away is much more abundant. The chain uses TRBV12-3 or TRBV12-4 and TRBJ1-1; maybe TRBD1 (6 bases). This CDR3 region has 16 residues. The CDR3 spells CASSRSRGAKNTEDFF. The CDR3 DNA is TGTGCCAGCAGTCGTAGCCGGGGGGCAAAGAACACTGAAGATTTCTTT.

Regarding this clonotype: This may stem from a read error, because a much larger clone lies one nucleotide away. The V and J genes are TRBV4-1 and TRBJ2-1; D gene unclear. The CDR3 extends over 16 amino acids. Germline CDR1 MGHRA, CDR2 YSYEKL. CDR3 nucleotides: TGCGCCAGCAGCCAAGAGGCAGTCATCTACTACAATGAGCAGTCCTTC. It yields the protein CASSQEAVIYYNEQSF.

Notes on this clonotype: This likely comes from a read error, as the CDR3 has no conserved phenylalanine or tryptophan at its end. This rearrangement joins TRBV20-1 to TRBJ2-3; TRBD2 is a possible D gene (5 bases). This CDR3 is 16 amino acids long. CDR1 and CDR2 from the germline V gene are DFQATT and SNEGSKA (reference sequence). CDR3 DNA: TGCAGTGCTCACTCGGGGTGGGGATCTAGCATAGATACGCAGTATTAT. Encoded protein: CSAHSGWGSSIDTQYY.

The gene calls are TRBV20-1 and TRBJ2-4, with TRBD2 as a possible D gene (6 bases). V gave up 5 bases and J gave up 16 bases, with 21 bases separating them. Germline CDR1 is DFQATT and CDR2 is SNEGSKA (reference sequence). The CDR3 loop spans 12 amino acids. The CDR3 DNA reads as TGCAGTGCTCCGAGGCCTAGCGAGGACCAATACTTC. This sequence encodes CSAPRPSEDQYF.

Comment on this clonotype: An end of the junction does not agree with germline; a read error may underlie this. The chain uses TRBV29-1 and TRBJ2-1; 12 nucleotides line up with TRBD1. This CDR3 comprises 14 residues. Germline V gene sequence: CDR1 SQVTM, CDR2 ANQGSEA. CDR3 region: CSVEESWGTGGTFF. CDR3 nucleotides: TGCAGTGTTGAGGAATCTTGGGGGACAGGGGGCACGTTCTTC.

This clonotype appeared a single time. A much more abundant neighbour one base away suggests this may be a read error. The rearrangement uses TRBV28 and TRBJ1-6; D remains ambiguous. There are 15 residues in the CDR3. Germline V gene sequence: CDR1 MDHEN, CDR2 SYDVKM. Here the CDR3 DNA reads TGTGGCAGCATAAATTCCCCCTCCTATAATTCACCCCTCCACTTT. Protein product: CGSINSPSYNSPLHF.

This clonotype was seen a few times. One junction end does not reproduce the germline sequence, and a read error may be involved. This chain connects TRBV11-2 to TRBJ2-5; 11 bases fit TRBD1. Germline V gene lookup returns CDR1 SGHAT and CDR2 FQNNGV. The CDR3 spans 14 residues. The CDR3 is CASSAGTGGETQCF. The CDR3 nucleotides are TGTGCCAGCAGCGCCGGGACAGGGGGTGAGACCCAGTGCTTC.

This clonotype appeared many times. The chain employs TRBV5-1 and TRBJ1-4, with D possibly TRBD1 on 5 matching bases. The CDR3 spans 15 residues. V shed 0 bases and J shed 2 bases, with 8 bases lying between them. From germline, CDR1 is SGHRS and CDR2 YFSETQ. CDR3 DNA: TGCGCCAGCAGCTTGGAGGCAGGGACTAATGAAAAACTGTTTTTT. Its translation: CASSLEAGTNEKLFF.

Turning to this clonotype: Since a much larger clone is just one base distant, this may be a read error. The rearrangement joins TRBV11-3 to TRBJ2-1; 12 nucleotides agree with TRBD2. The CDR3 runs 19 residues. Germline V lookup: CDR1 SGHNT, CDR2 YENEEA. The CDR3 bases are TGTGCCAGCAGCTCTCTACTAGCGGGGGGTCTTAGCTCCTACAATAAGCAGTTCTTC. Its translation: CASSSLLAGGLSSYNKQFF.

The J gene is TRBJ1-1, the V gene TRBV4-3; tentative D call: TRBD1 (6 bases). The germline V gene encodes CDR1 LGHNA and CDR2 YSLEER. V was clipped by 3 bases and J by 12 bases, with 17 bases between them. CDR3 length: 13 residues. CDR3: CASSHDRGWWPFF. For the CDR3, the DNA is TGCGCCAGCAGCCATGATAGGGGGTGGTGGCCTTTCTTT.

Comment on this clonotype: Compared with germline, one end of the junction differs, possibly owing to a read error. The chain links TRBV20-1 to TRBJ2-1, with 7 bases identical to TRBD2. CDR3 size: 14 residues. Germline V gene sequence: CDR1 DFQATT, CDR2 SNEGSKA (reference sequence). Here the CDR3 reads CSARDGGERNGQFF. The CDR3 region has the DNA TGCAGTGCTAGAGATGGGGGGGAGAGGAATGGGCAGTTCTTC.

This clonotype was seen repeatedly, ten times or more. This chain connects TRBV7-2 to TRBJ2-7; D unresolved. CDR1 SGHTA and CDR2 FQGNSA come from the germline V gene. The CDR3 sequence is 17 residues long. Trimming cost V 4 bases and J 3 bases, with 22 bases left between them. The CDR3 loop reads CASSSPRGGRRNYEQYF. CDR3 coding DNA: TGTGCCAGCAGCTCCCCCCGAGGTGGGCGGAGAAACTACGAGCAGTACTTC.

For this clonotype: At one boundary the junction diverges from the germline segment, which might be a read error. The J gene is TRBJ2-2, the V gene TRBV11-3; possibly TRBD2 for D (5 bases). Germline V gene lookup returns CDR1 SGHNT and CDR2 YENEEA. This CDR3 comprises 15 residues. CDR3 amino acids: CAIRSRVGRTGVLFF. In DNA, the CDR3 is TGTGCCATCCGGTCTCGGGTCGGCCGCACCGGGGTGCTGTTTTTT.

As for this clonotype: One junction end disagrees with the germline gene, perhaps due to a read error. The genes are TRBV11-3 and TRBJ2-1; D is uncertain. Per germline, CDR1 SGHNT and CDR2 YENEEA. The CDR3 has 18 amino acids. CDR3 in amino acids: CASSYTDEEIGSYSEQFF. The DNA of the CDR3 is TGTGCCAGCAGTTATACGGACGAAGAGATTGGCTCCTACAGTGAGCAGTTCTTC. The full variable domain, with the rest looked up from reference TRBV11-3 and TRBJ2-1, is EAGVVQSPRYKIIEKKQPVAFWCNPISGHNTLYWYLQNLGQGPELLIRYENEEAVDDSQLPKDRFSAERLKGVDSTLKIQPAELGDSAVYLCASSYTDEEIGSYSEQFFGPGTRLTVL.

This clonotype occurred a few times. The gene calls are TRBV28 and TRBJ2-1, with D possibly being TRBD1 (6 bases). Trimming removed 7 bases from V and 6 bases from J, with 16 bases in between. Germline loops: CDR1 MDHEN, CDR2 SYDVKM. CDR3 length: 14 amino acids. The CDR3 here is CASTLAGTLNEQFF. The CDR3 DNA is TGTGCCAGCACCCTGGCCGGGACACTCAATGAGCAGTTCTTC.

This clonotype was seen more than once but under ten times. A much larger clone sits a single nucleotide away, making a read error possible. The chain couples TRBV5-5 to TRBJ2-3; D may be TRBD1 or TRBD2 (5 bases each). V shed 5 bases and J shed 3 bases, with 16 bases lying between them. The CDR3 sequence is 15 residues long. Germline CDR1 is SGHKS and CDR2 is YYEKEE (reference sequence). Written as DNA, the CDR3 is TGTGCCAGCAGACCACGGGGCCGACGTACAGATACGCAGTATTTT. Protein: CASRPRGRRTDTQYF.

A word on this clonotype: This may be a read error, as it is one base from a much larger clone. V and J are TRBV20-1 and TRBJ1-5; no definite D call. CDR1 and CDR2 (germline): DFQATT, SNEGSKA (reference sequence). This CDR3 comprises 14 residues. V was cut by 2 bases and J by 1 base, with 9 bases left in between. The CDR3 loop reads CSARIFESNQPQHF. For the CDR3, the DNA is TGCAGTGCTAGAATTTTTGAGAGCAATCAGCCCCAGCATTTT.